The rows below give T cell receptor beta chains drawn from one sample of a study of long-term antiretroviral therapy in people with HIV. Sequencing was performed with immunoSEQ multiplex PCR; in TCRdb, only in-frame clones are kept and a portion is missing. The sample consists of around 35,000 clones, around 96% of them appearing once. The starting material was unsorted PBMCs, obtained approximately 6.8 years after starting antiretroviral therapy. Every receptor here comes from a man aged 25-45 years with HIV. Each CDR3 is given with its conserved first and last residue. Each record gives: V gene, J gene, D gene, clone size, CDR3 protein, CDR3 DNA. A D gene is named only where the DNA matches it firmly. For some rows the clone size is stated as once, few or many, or as a class when expanded; others skip it.

V: TRBV9
J: TRBJ1-2
D: -
size: -
CDR3: CASSVGSGIYNYGYTF
DNA: TGTGCCAGCAGCGTAGGATCGGGGATTTATAACTATGGCTACACCTTC

V: TRBV10-3
J: TRBJ2-5
D: -
size: -
CDR3: CAISESRDRGETQYF
DNA: TGTGCCATCAGTGAGTCACGAGACAGAGGGGAGACCCAGTACTTC

V: TRBV27
J: TRBJ2-7
D: -
size: once
CDR3: CASTPQGTLPYEQYF
DNA: TGTGCCAGCACCCCGCAAGGGACATTACCCTACGAGCAGTACTTC

V: TRBV27
J: TRBJ1-2
D: -
size: -
CDR3: CASSLTRYYGYTF
DNA: TGTGCCAGCAGTTTGACCAGGTACTACGGCTACACCTTC

V: TRBV2
J: TRBJ2-2
D: TRBD2
size: once
CDR3: CASRGTSGSAGELFF
DNA: TGTGCCAGCAGGGGGACTAGCGGGAGCGCCGGGGAGCTGTTTTTT

V: TRBV30
J: TRBJ2-4
D: -
size: -
CDR3: CAWKMGAGYIQYF
DNA: TGTGCCTGGAAAATGGGGGCCGGGTACATTCAGTACTTC

V: TRBV5-5
J: TRBJ2-7
D: TRBD1
size: -
CDR3: CASSPRDRHEQYF
DNA: TGTGCCAGCAGCCCTAGGGACAGACACGAGCAGTACTTC

V: TRBV4-1
J: TRBJ1-3
D: -
size: -
CDR3: CASSQESSWAVVGTIYF
DNA: TGCGCCAGCAGCCAAGAAAGCTCGTGGGCAGTGGTTGGCACCATATATTTT

V: TRBV6-1
J: TRBJ1-4
D: -
size: -
CDR3: CASSESTTTNEKLFF
DNA: TGTGCCAGCAGTGAATCAACTACAACTAATGAAAAACTGTTTTTT

V: TRBV5-1
J: TRBJ2-7
D: TRBD1
size: -
CDR3: CASSLGTGGASYEQYF
DNA: TGCGCCAGCAGCTTGGGGACAGGGGGTGCCTCCTACGAGCAGTACTTC

V: TRBV19
J: TRBJ1-2
D: TRBD1
size: -
CDR3: CASNPPGTGPGGYGYTF
DNA: TGTGCCAGTAACCCCCCCGGGACAGGGCCCGGGGGCTATGGCTACACCTTC

V: TRBV10-3
J: TRBJ2-7
D: -
size: -
CDR3: CATGSGAYEQYF
DNA: TGTGCCACAGGTTCGGGGGCCTACGAGCAGTACTTC

V: TRBV7-9
J: TRBJ1-2
D: -
size: -
CDR3: CASSSDSRGSYGYTF
DNA: TGTGCCAGCAGCTCCGACAGTCGGGGGAGCTATGGCTACACCTTC

V: TRBV9
J: TRBJ2-7
D: TRBD2
size: -
CDR3: CASSTGRAPYEQYF
DNA: TGTGCCAGCAGCACCGGGAGGGCCCCCTACGAGCAGTACTTC

V: TRBV7-2
J: TRBJ2-4
D: -
size: -
CDR3: CASSPPGNGKNIQYF
DNA: TGTGCCAGCAGCCCGCCAGGGAATGGCAAAAACATTCAGTACTTC

V: TRBV6-5
J: TRBJ1-3
D: -
size: -
CDR3: CASSPTVWGLDTIYF
DNA: TGTGCCAGCAGTCCGACCGTTTGGGGCCTGGACACCATATATTTT

V: TRBV25-1
J: TRBJ1-1
D: TRBD1
size: -
CDR3: CASSTNPGQGRTEAFF
DNA: TGTGCCAGCAGTACTAACCCGGGACAGGGACGAACTGAAGCTTTCTTT

V: TRBV10-3
J: TRBJ1-2
D: TRBD1
size: -
CDR3: CAIRRTGGAKNYGYTF
DNA: TGTGCCATCAGAAGGACAGGGGGCGCAAAGAACTATGGCTACACCTTC

V: TRBV7-9
J: TRBJ1-1
D: -
size: -
CDR3: CASSFEHGTEAFF
DNA: TGTGCCAGCAGCTTCGAGCACGGCACTGAAGCTTTCTTT

V: TRBV7-2
J: TRBJ1-5
D: TRBD1
size: -
CDR3: CASRQGGYSNQPQHF
DNA: TGTGCCAGCAGACAGGGGGGATATAGCAATCAGCCCCAGCATTTT